A single T cell receptor beta chain is shown here with its context. Its antigen remains unidentified. The data derive from a study of T cell responses to AZD1222 COVID-19 vaccine. Study findings and constraints: Seropositive AZD1222 recipients at baseline numbered only six or seven. Elevations in Spike-specific TCR breadth and depth followed administration of two AZD1222 doses. Dominant CD4 TCR responses targeted spike regions 160-218 and 743-854.

Germline CDR1 is LNHDA and CDR2 is SQIVND (reference sequence). The V gene lost 5 bases and the J gene lost 5 bases, with 16 bases spanning the gap. This CDR3 spans 15 amino acids. Method: immunoSEQ multiplex PCR; TCRdb's copy keeps in-frame clones and lacks some. The sample holds 100,000 to 120,000 clones, approximately 90% seen once. The receptor was derived from an adult in good health. Material: peripheral blood, obtained on day 0 of AZD1222 vaccination. This chain connects TRBV19 to TRBJ2-1; weak D call: TRBD1 (5 bases). The CDR3 DNA reads as TGTGCCAGTAGTGCATCCCCGACAGTCGACAATGAGCAGTTCTTC. Protein product: CASSASPTVDNEQFF.